A selection of T cell receptor beta chains follows, all from one sample in a study of blood T cell repertoires in COVID-19. Measured with immunoSEQ multiplex PCR; TCRdb has only the in-frame clones, and not every one. In the table there are roughly 120,000 clones, 86% of which are singletons. Sequencing used peripheral blood. The receptors come from a man aged 70-80 years who had recovered from COVID-19. CDR3s include the opening cysteine and the closing phenylalanine or tryptophan.

V gene	J gene	CDR3 protein
TRBV3-1/TRBV3-2	TRBJ2-7	CASSRPGQGIYEQYF
TRBV10-3	TRBJ2-1	CAISRTDFRSYNEQFF
TRBV7-9	TRBJ2-7	CASSRRRSEAGGYEQYF
TRBV7-2	TRBJ1-5	CASSDRTGGNQPQHF
TRBV5-1	TRBJ2-3	CASSPGLAASTDTQYF
TRBV6-5	TRBJ2-2	CASSYQTGANTGELFF
TRBV28	TRBJ2-7	CASSPPGQPSYEQYF
TRBV5-1	TRBJ2-1	CASSLGTAYNEQFF
TRBV19	TRBJ2-4	CASSIGGAGAKNIQYF
TRBV28	TRBJ2-5	CASSGGMRGYQETQYF
TRBV12-3/TRBV12-4	TRBJ2-3	CASSHPGADTQYF
TRBV27	TRBJ2-1	CASSPDSGPYNEQFF
TRBV18	TRBJ2-5	CASSPPTGLAGAQETQYF
TRBV6-5	TRBJ2-1	CASSSLAGGRVEQFF
TRBV18	TRBJ2-3	CASSRDRGFGTDTQYF
TRBV5-4	TRBJ2-7	CASSLEATGGYEQYF
TRBV5-6	TRBJ2-7	CASTLAGIYEQYF
TRBV11-2	TRBJ2-7	CASSLDLAGGPWEQYF
TRBV21-1	TRBJ1-4	CASSKLSQPNEKLFF
TRBV28	TRBJ1-1	CASRTGMNTEAFF
TRBV4-1	TRBJ2-3	CASSQGTGGGGDTQYF
TRBV29-1	TRBJ1-2	CSVGLKWGYTF
TRBV11-2	TRBJ2-7	CASSLNPGGYEQYF
TRBV6-5	TRBJ2-1	CASSPGTSGGNEQFF
TRBV5-4	TRBJ1-4	CASSPAGAGGGKLFF
TRBV3-1/TRBV3-2	TRBJ2-3	CASSLSGTNTQYF
TRBV28	TRBJ1-1	CASNYLEGMNTEAFF
TRBV10-3	TRBJ1-1	CAISARQGKNTEAFF
TRBV7-8	TRBJ2-7	CASSLAGTYSYEQYF
TRBV18	TRBJ1-1	CASSPTSNRAWTEAFF
TRBV14	TRBJ2-1	CASSQSSLWNEQFF
TRBV28	TRBJ2-1	CASSRWTSGSFNEQFF
TRBV5-1	TRBJ2-7	CASSNLASYEQYF
TRBV28	TRBJ1-2	CASRGPMDRGIYGYTF
TRBV7-8	TRBJ2-4	CASSLMRGGASKNIQYF
TRBV7-9	TRBJ1-4	CASSFTTSEKLFF
TRBV5-8	TRBJ2-7	CASTSRPLPGEQYF
TRBV5-1	TRBJ2-3	CASSLVGQVTDTQYF
TRBV6-5	TRBJ1-1	CASRLGQLNTEAFF
TRBV2	TRBJ2-7	CASSDQGYEQYF
TRBV28	TRBJ2-5	CASRQLNRVRETQYF
TRBV5-1	TRBJ2-3	CASSFGLAGPASTDTQYF
TRBV28	TRBJ1-1	CASSGGGQPTEAFF
TRBV7-3	TRBJ2-7	CASSMGLTYEQYF
TRBV24-1	TRBJ2-1	CATSDPKNSGLHNEQFF
TRBV29-1	TRBJ1-2	CSVGGRGRGGYGYTF
TRBV18	TRBJ1-1	CASSFNRGRTEAFF
TRBV19	TRBJ2-6	CASKPSSTSGANVLTF
TRBV2	TRBJ1-2	CASSEAGIEEGYGYTF
TRBV5-1	TRBJ2-5	CASSLGTGGPETQYF
TRBV5-4	TRBJ1-2	CASSFGAGGARFYGYTF
TRBV7-9	TRBJ1-2	CASSLVTGYGYTF
TRBV7-2	TRBJ2-4	CASSPGGSENIQYF
TRBV6-5	TRBJ2-7	CASSAQPRRKIEQYF
TRBV7-2	TRBJ2-5	CASSLNGQGETQYF